In this sample, the clone carrying this T cell receptor beta chain turned up a few times. This entry is derived from a study of T-cell memory formation after mild COVID-19. TCRdb ran MiXCR on the 5' RACE reads and lists one entry per CDR3 protein. The profile shows about 560,000 distinct CDR3 sequences, 20% to 25% of them singletons. CDR1 is MNHEY, CDR2 SVGAGI, per germline. V lost 0 bases, J lost 8 bases, and 6 bases stayed unmatched. The CDR3 runs 14 residues. The material sequenced was PBMCs or a T cell subset sorted from them (not recorded which). This TCR derives from an adult woman who had mild COVID-19 (a few samples of this study predate the infection). Cell type and time point are not known. The chain uses TRBV6-5 and TRBJ1-2, with 7 bases identical to TRBD1. CDR3 residues: CASSYSWDSWGYTF. In nucleotides, the CDR3 is TGTGCCAGCAGTTACTCCTGGGACAGTTGGGGCTACACCTTC.